The 8 T cell receptor beta chains listed next were all sequenced from one sample in a study of spatial heterogeneity in lung cancer. One entry per CDR3 protein results from TCRdb running MiXCR on the 5' RACE reads. There are thousands of distinct CDR3 sequences in the sample; approximately 11% occur only once, and about 10% lies in the top ten. Time point in this sample: sample taken at primary tumor resection. General study findings and limits: Tumor mutation counts were tracked by expanded intratumoral alpha and beta TCR counts.

These TCRs are of unknown antigen specificity. The sequenced sample was lung tumor tissue, obtained at surgery. The receptors here all came from a female donor with early-stage non-small cell lung cancer.

This clonotype was seen more than once but under ten times. This sequence joins TRBV7-2 and TRBJ1-1; D ambiguous. The CDR3 is made up of 15 amino acids. From germline, CDR1 is SGHTA and CDR2 FQGNSA. With 5 bases removed from V and 0 bases from J, the gap between germline ends came to 13 bases. The DNA of the CDR3 is TGTGCCAGCAGCCCATTGGGGAGCATGAACACTGAAGCTTTCTTT. Protein sequence: CASSPLGSMNTEAFF.

With respect to this clonotype: One base away lies a much larger clone, so this may be a sequencing read error. The CDR3 protein is CATSRDRLGEPSQYF. CDR3 DNA sequence: TGTGCCACCAGCAGAGATAGGCTGGGAGAGCCTTCGCAGTATTTT. The chain has TRBV15 and TRBJ2-3, with a possible D match to TRBD2 (5 bases). V was trimmed by 0 bases and J by 10 bases, leaving 17 bases between them. Germline CDR1 and CDR2: LNHNV and YYDKDF (reference sequence). CDR3 length equals 15 residues.

The table lists this clonotype with a few counts. The junction differs from germline at one of its ends, possibly a read error. J is TRBJ2-7 and V is TRBV6-2 or TRBV6-3, with D possibly being TRBD1 or TRBD2 (6 bases each). Germline CDR1 is MNHEY and CDR2 is SVGEGT. The CDR3 spans 12 residues. CDR3: CASRRGTTGTHF. The CDR3 nucleotides are TGTGCCAGCAGACGGGGGACAACCGGGACACACTTC.

In its sample, this clonotype ranks as medium-sized. The V call is TRBV7-6, the J call TRBJ2-1; 11 bases are shared with TRBD2. The ends lost 1 base at V and 7 bases at J; junction bases unmatched: 3. CDR1 and CDR2 from the germline V gene are SGHVS and FNYEAQ. CDR3 length: 15 amino acids. CDR3 residues: CASSLVTSGGNEQFF. In DNA, the CDR3 is TGTGCCAGCAGCTTAGTAACTAGCGGGGGAAATGAGCAGTTCTTC. Full variable domain (rest looked up from reference TRBV7-6 and TRBJ2-1): GAGVSQSPRYKVTKRGQDVALRCDPISGHVSLYWYRQALGQGPEFLTYFNYEAQQDKSGLPNDRFSAERPEGSISTLTIQRTEQRDSAMYRCASSLVTSGGNEQFFGPGTRLTVL.

The chain couples TRBV5-5 to TRBJ2-7; the D gene could be TRBD1 or TRBD2 (5 bases each). The V and J ends lost 2 bases and 2 bases respectively, with 14 bases between them. CDR1 SGHKS and CDR2 YYEKEE come from the germline V gene (reference sequence). The CDR3 is 15 residues long. The CDR3, as DNA: TGTGCCAGCAGCTTTCACGGGGCGAATACCTACGAGCAGTACTTC. Translated: CASSFHGANTYEQYF. The entire variable domain, with the rest obtained from reference TRBV5-5 and TRBJ2-7, is as follows: DAGVTQSPTHLIKTRGQQVTLRCSPISGHKSVSWYQQVLGQGPQFIFQYYEKEERGRGNFPDRFSARQFPNYSSELNVNALLLGDSALYLCASSFHGANTYEQYFGPGTRLTVT.

This chain links TRBV11-2 with TRBJ1-4; TRBD1 matches at 8 bases. The germline V gene has CDR1 SGHAT and CDR2 FQNNGV. The V gene end was trimmed by 4 bases and the J gene end by 7 bases; junction bases not matched to a gene: 8. The CDR3 loop spans 15 amino acids. The CDR3 here is CASSSPRGRSEKLFF. The CDR3 DNA sequence: TGTGCCAGCAGCTCGCCCAGGGGGCGTAGTGAAAAACTGTTTTTT.

This clonotype appeared many times. The V call is TRBV10-3, the J call TRBJ2-5; D might be TRBD1 (6 bases). This CDR3 is 14 amino acids long. CDR1 and CDR2 (germline): ENHRY, SYGVKD. V shed 0 bases and J shed 4 bases, with 9 bases lying between them. The CDR3 sequence is CAISESGAPETQYF. The CDR3 nucleotides are TGTGCCATCAGTGAGTCGGGGGCCCCAGAGACCCAGTACTTC.

For this clonotype: The junction and the germline gene differ at one end; a read error may be behind it. The rearrangement uses TRBV28 and TRBJ1-2; no clear D gene. The CDR3 extends over 12 amino acids. Germline V gives CDR1 MDHEN, CDR2 SYDVKM. CDR3: CTSGIDMFGYTF. Written as DNA, the CDR3 is TGTACCAGCGGCATCGACATGTTTGGCTACACCTTC.